Listed below are T cell receptor beta chains from one sample, sequenced in a study of radiation and T cells in renal cell carcinoma. Measured with immunoSEQ multiplex PCR; TCRdb has only the in-frame clones, and not every one. The sample records 150,000 or so clones, around nine tenths being singletons. The sample consisted of blood, taken from a patient whose treatment included radiotherapy and nephrectomy. These receptors were collected from a woman aged 45-60 years with renal cell carcinoma. Both conserved end residues are part of each CDR3. The D gene is left open where the match is weak. Size tells how often a clone was seen (once, few, many) or the class of an expanded clone, and some rows leave it out.

clone size	V gene	D gene	J gene	CDR3 protein	CDR3 DNA
-	TRBV18	-	TRBJ2-3	CASSTRGPSTDTQYF	TGTGCCAGCTCGACGCGTGGACCTAGCACAGATACGCAGTATTTT
-	TRBV9	-	TRBJ1-2	CASSLGPPADYGYTF	TGTGCCAGCAGCTTAGGACCCCCCGCTGACTATGGCTACACCTTC
-	TRBV5-4	-	TRBJ2-2	CASSSLRDENTGELFF	TGTGCCAGCAGCTCGCTCCGGGACGAAAACACCGGGGAGCTGTTTTTT
-	TRBV4-1	-	TRBJ2-5	CASSQEGARETQYF	TGCGCCAGCAGCCAAGAAGGGGCGAGAGAGACCCAGTACTTC
-	TRBV7-9	-	TRBJ1-2	CASSLASMAGNYGYTF	TGTGCCAGCAGCTTAGCGAGCATGGCGGGGAACTATGGCTACACCTTC
few	TRBV2	TRBD1	TRBJ1-5	CASSSWDRGDQPQHF	TGTGCCAGCAGTTCATGGGACAGGGGAGATCAGCCCCAGCATTTT
-	TRBV7-7	-	TRBJ1-2	CASSPLAGNYGYTF	TGTGCTAGCAGCCCCCTGGCAGGCAACTATGGCTACACCTTC
-	TRBV5-6	-	TRBJ1-5	CASSLGSSSRNQPQHF	TGTGCCAGCAGCTTAGGAAGTAGTAGCCGCAATCAGCCCCAGCATTTT
-	TRBV5-6	-	TRBJ1-4	CASSRRRGLANEKLFF	TGTGCCAGCAGCCGCCGGCGGGGTCTAGCTAATGAAAAACTGTTTTTT
few	TRBV9	-	TRBJ1-4	CASSGGANEKLFF	TGTGCCAGCAGCGGGGGAGCTAATGAAAAACTGTTTTTT
-	TRBV18	-	TRBJ2-7	CASSPTVVPSDQQYF	TGTGCCAGCTCACCCACAGTGGTTCCCAGCGACCAGCAGTACTTC
-	TRBV7-2	-	TRBJ2-5	CASSLAGASRETQYF	TGTGCCAGCAGCTTAGCAGGGGCTTCCAGAGAGACCCAGTACTTC
-	TRBV6-1	-	TRBJ1-5	CASSERPQHF	TGTGCCAGCAGTGAGCGGCCCCAGCATTTT
-	TRBV5-1	TRBD1	TRBJ2-3	CATRQGRSTDTQYF	TGCGCCACCAGACAGGGGAGGAGCACAGATACGCAGTATTTT
-	TRBV5-6	TRBD2	TRBJ2-2	CASSGGLAGPDTGELFF	TGTGCCAGCAGCGGGGGACTAGCGGGGCCCGACACCGGGGAGCTGTTTTTT
-	TRBV7-8	-	TRBJ2-6	CASSLVTGANVLTF	TGTGCCAGCAGCTTAGTAACTGGGGCCAACGTCCTGACTTTC
once	TRBV11-2	-	TRBJ1-4	CASSLDTGVTNEKLFF	TGTGCCAGCAGCTTAGATACGGGGGTAACTAATGAAAAACTGTTTTTT
-	TRBV2	-	TRBJ2-7	CASSAHSAYEQYF	TGTGCCAGCAGTGCCCACAGTGCCTACGAGCAGTACTTC
-	TRBV9	TRBD2	TRBJ2-5	CASSVGGGASFRETQYF	TGTGCCAGCAGCGTAGGCGGGGGGGCTTCATTTCGAGAGACCCAGTACTTC
-	TRBV6-1	TRBD1	TRBJ1-1	CASSGLDRGVTEAFF	TGTGCCAGCAGTGGTCTGGACAGGGGGGTTACTGAAGCTTTCTTT
-	TRBV6-1	-	TRBJ1-4	CASSGQGLIPNEKLFF	TGTGCCAGCAGTGGTCAGGGTTTGATCCCTAATGAAAAACTGTTTTTT
few	TRBV18	-	TRBJ2-7	CASSPPLDPPPYEQYF	TGTGCCAGCTCACCACCATTAGACCCCCCGCCCTACGAGCAGTACTTC
-	TRBV19	-	TRBJ2-7	CASSPGLRGFDEQYF	TGTGCCAGTAGTCCCGGCCTAAGGGGGTTCGACGAGCAGTACTTC
-	TRBV18	-	TRBJ2-3	CASSPAAVTDTQYF	TGTGCCAGCTCACCGGCGGCAGTCACAGATACGCAGTATTTT
-	TRBV5-6	-	TRBJ1-3	CASSLRGAGNTIYF	TGTGCCAGCAGCTTGAGGGGCGCTGGAAACACCATATATTTT
-	TRBV7-9	-	TRBJ1-2	CASSSTDIYGYTF	TGTGCCAGCAGCTCGACCGACATCTATGGCTACACCTTC
-	TRBV18	-	TRBJ1-6	CASSDTNGNSPLHF	TGTGCCAGCTCAGATACCAACGGTAATTCACCCCTCCACTTT
-	TRBV9	-	TRBJ1-5	CASSVVQGKEYGNQPQHF	TGTGCCAGCAGCGTAGTCCAGGGGAAAGAATATGGCAATCAGCCCCAGCATTTT
once	TRBV19	-	TRBJ1-2	CASSLNYGYTF	TGTGCCAGTAGTCTTAACTATGGCTACACCTTC
few	TRBV5-4	TRBD1	TRBJ1-1	CASRRQGNTEAFF	TGTGCCAGCAGGCGACAGGGGAACACTGAAGCTTTCTTT
-	TRBV7-8	-	TRBJ2-1	CASSSPGKNEQFF	TGTGCCAGCAGCTCCCCAGGGAAAAATGAGCAGTTCTTC
once	TRBV6-1	-	TRBJ2-5	CAGFLRGRETQYF	TGTGCCGGCTTCCTGCGGGGAAGAGAGACCCAGTACTTC
once	TRBV7-9	TRBD1	TRBJ1-6	CASSSRTGENSPLHF	TGTGCCAGCAGCTCCAGGACAGGGGAAAATTCACCCCTCCACTTT
-	TRBV7-9	-	TRBJ2-6	CASSSTLGSGANVLTF	TGTGCCAGCAGCTCGACTTTAGGTTCTGGGGCCAACGTCCTGACTTTC
-	TRBV6-5	TRBD1	TRBJ2-3	CASTGQGADTQYF	TGTGCCAGCACCGGACAGGGGGCAGATACGCAGTATTTT
-	TRBV28	-	TRBJ2-3	CASSPATGVRSDTQYF	TGTGCCAGCAGCCCCGCTACGGGCGTGAGGTCAGATACGCAGTATTTT
-	TRBV2	-	TRBJ2-6	CALTPGANVLTF	TGTGCCCTCACCCCTGGGGCCAACGTCCTGACTTTC
-	TRBV19	-	TRBJ1-5	CASSIRQGNQPQHF	TGTGCCAGTAGTATCAGGCAGGGCAATCAGCCCCAGCATTTT
-	TRBV29-1	TRBD1	TRBJ2-7	CSVIPRDRGVDEQYF	TGCAGCGTTATACCCCGGGACAGGGGGGTGGACGAGCAGTACTTC
once	TRBV18	-	TRBJ2-3	CASSLLGGRDTDTQYF	TGTGCCAGCTCTCTCTTGGGGGGCCGGGACACAGATACGCAGTATTTT
-	TRBV19	-	TRBJ2-7	CASSISPDYEQYF	TGTGCCAGTAGTATATCCCCAGACTACGAGCAGTACTTC
-	TRBV4-2	TRBD2	TRBJ2-5	CASSHGLAGVETQYF	TGTGCCAGCAGCCACGGACTAGCGGGGGTTGAGACCCAGTACTTC
-	TRBV18	-	TRBJ1-3	CASSGAQGRNTIYF	TGTGCCAGCTCAGGCGCTCAGGGGCGGAACACCATATATTTT
-	TRBV6-1	-	TRBJ1-1	CASSEEGRMNTEAFF	TGTGCCAGCAGTGAAGAGGGCAGGATGAACACTGAAGCTTTCTTT
-	TRBV11-2	-	TRBJ1-1	CASSLLKNEAFF	TGTGCCAGCAGCTTACTAAAGAATGAAGCTTTCTTT
-	TRBV7-3	-	TRBJ2-2	CASRRAGDTGELFF	TGTGCCAGCAGGCGTGCAGGAGACACCGGGGAGCTGTTTTTT
few	TRBV1	-	TRBJ2-2	CTSTPRLDGPGELFF	TGCACCAGCACCCCGAGACTAGACGGTCCCGGGGAGCTGTTTTTT
-	TRBV21-1	-	TRBJ1-5	CASSRQGVQPQHF	TGTGCCAGCAGTCGTCAGGGTGTACAGCCCCAGCATTTT
-	TRBV5-1	-	TRBJ2-5	CASSPGAVVGETQYF	TGCGCCAGCAGCCCGGGGGCAGTCGTCGGGGAGACCCAGTACTTC
-	TRBV5-1	-	TRBJ2-3	CASSLDPGTDTQYF	TGCGCCAGCAGCTTAGACCCTGGCACAGATACGCAGTATTTT
-	TRBV18	TRBD1	TRBJ2-5	CASSPGTGGSQETQYF	TGTGCCAGCTCACCGGGGACAGGGGGCTCCCAGGAGACCCAGTACTTC
-	TRBV19	TRBD2	TRBJ2-7	CASTTRALSGGAMEQYF	TGTGCCAGTACGACCCGCGCTCTTAGCGGGGGGGCCATGGAGCAGTACTTC
-	TRBV5-1	-	TRBJ2-5	CASSFGTQEETQYF	TGCGCCAGCAGCTTCGGGACTCAAGAAGAGACCCAGTACTTC
-	TRBV30	TRBD1	TRBJ2-1	CAWSPDQPDRGRLF	TGTGCCTGGAGCCCCGATCAACCGGACAGGGGAAGGCTCTTC